This T cell receptor beta chain appears in the sequencing data of a study of shared clonotypes between healthy human individuals. Overall study context: Each donor contributed plates that comprised three CD4 naive, three CD4 memory, two CD8 naive and one CD8 memory.

Only in-frame clones appear in the TCRdb table, and some are missing; sequencing was by immunoSEQ multiplex PCR. The sample includes about 1 million clones, about 77% of them seen just once. Germline V gene sequence: CDR1 PRHDT, CDR2 FYEKMQ (reference sequence). There are 15 residues in the CDR3. The V segment lost 2 bases and the J segment 3 bases; nucleotides outside the gene matches: 7. The sample was memory CD4+ T cells sorted from blood. Subset denoted: CD45RA-negative fraction. This chain connects TRBV13 to TRBJ2-7; TRBD1 agrees at 7 bases. This TCR was sampled from a man aged 18 to 35 in good health. The CDR3 DNA reads TGTGCCAGCAGCTTAAGGGGGCCAGGGAGCTACGAGCAGTACTTC. Residues: CASSLRGPGSYEQYF.